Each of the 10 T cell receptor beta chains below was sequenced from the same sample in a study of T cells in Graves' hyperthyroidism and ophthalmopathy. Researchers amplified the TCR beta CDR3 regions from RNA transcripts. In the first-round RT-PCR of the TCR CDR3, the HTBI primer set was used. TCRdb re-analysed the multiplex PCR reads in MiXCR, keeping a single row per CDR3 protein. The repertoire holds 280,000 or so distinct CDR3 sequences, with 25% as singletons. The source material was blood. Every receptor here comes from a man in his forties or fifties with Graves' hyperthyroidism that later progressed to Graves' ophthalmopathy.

The DNA for the CDR3 is TGTGCCAGCAGTTTAGCCAGGGGAGTAGACACCATATATTTT. Translated, it gives CASSLARGVDTIYF. The chain links TRBV12-3 or TRBV12-4 to TRBJ1-3, with a weak D call TRBD1 (6 bases). The CDR3 extends over 14 amino acids. The V gene lost 0 bases and the J gene lost 8 bases, with 11 bases spanning the gap.

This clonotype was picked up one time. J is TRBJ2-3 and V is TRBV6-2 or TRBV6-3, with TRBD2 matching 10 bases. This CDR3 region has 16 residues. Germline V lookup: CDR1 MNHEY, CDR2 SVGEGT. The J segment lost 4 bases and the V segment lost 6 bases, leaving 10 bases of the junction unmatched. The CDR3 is CASSSVLAGVPDTQYF. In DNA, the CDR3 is TGTGCCAGCAGCTCAGTTCTAGCGGGAGTTCCAGATACGCAGTATTTT.

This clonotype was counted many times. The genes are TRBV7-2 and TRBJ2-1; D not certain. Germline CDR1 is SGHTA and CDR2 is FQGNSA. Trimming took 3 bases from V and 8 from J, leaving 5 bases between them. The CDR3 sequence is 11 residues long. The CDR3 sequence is CASSFYDEQFF. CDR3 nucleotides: TGTGCCAGCAGCTTCTATGATGAGCAGTTCTTC.

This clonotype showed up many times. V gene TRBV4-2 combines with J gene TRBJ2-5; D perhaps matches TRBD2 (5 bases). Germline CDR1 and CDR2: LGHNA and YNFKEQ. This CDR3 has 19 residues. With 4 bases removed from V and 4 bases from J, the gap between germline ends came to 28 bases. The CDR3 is CASSPLGWGKGNRGETQYF. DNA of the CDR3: TGTGCCAGCAGCCCCCTCGGATGGGGTAAAGGGAATCGGGGAGAGACCCAGTACTTC.

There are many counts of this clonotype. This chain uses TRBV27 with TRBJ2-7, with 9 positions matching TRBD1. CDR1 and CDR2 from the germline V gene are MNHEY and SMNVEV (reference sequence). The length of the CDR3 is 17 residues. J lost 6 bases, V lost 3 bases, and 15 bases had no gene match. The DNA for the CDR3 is TGTGCCAGCAGTTTTCTTGCGCCGGGACAGGGCAGCCCCGAGCAGTACTTC. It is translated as CASSFLAPGQGSPEQYF.

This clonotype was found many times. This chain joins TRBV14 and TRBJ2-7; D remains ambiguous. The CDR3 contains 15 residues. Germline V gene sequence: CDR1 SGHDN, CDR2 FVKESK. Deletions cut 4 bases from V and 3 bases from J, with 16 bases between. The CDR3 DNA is TGTGCCAGCAGCCGGGTACGTTCCTCCTTCTACGAGCAGTACTTC. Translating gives CASSRVRSSFYEQYF.

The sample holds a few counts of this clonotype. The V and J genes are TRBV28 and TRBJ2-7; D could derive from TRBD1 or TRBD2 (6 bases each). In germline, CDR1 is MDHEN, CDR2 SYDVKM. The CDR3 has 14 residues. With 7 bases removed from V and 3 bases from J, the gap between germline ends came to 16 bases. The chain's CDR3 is CASTPRRGHYEQYF. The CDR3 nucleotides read TGTGCCAGCACCCCTCGGAGGGGACACTACGAGCAGTACTTC.

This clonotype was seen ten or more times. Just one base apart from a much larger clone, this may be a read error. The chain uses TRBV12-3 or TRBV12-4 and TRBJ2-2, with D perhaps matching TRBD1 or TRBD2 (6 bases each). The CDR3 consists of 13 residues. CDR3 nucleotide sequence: TGTGCCAGCAGTTCCCTCGGGGGCGGGAAGCTGTTTTTT. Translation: CASSSLGGGKLFF.

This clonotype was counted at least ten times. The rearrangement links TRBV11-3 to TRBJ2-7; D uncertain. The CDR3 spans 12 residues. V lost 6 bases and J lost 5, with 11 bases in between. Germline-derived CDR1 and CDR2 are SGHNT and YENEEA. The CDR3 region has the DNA TGTGCCAGCAGACGTGACCGTGACGAGCAGTACTTC. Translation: CASRRDRDEQYF.

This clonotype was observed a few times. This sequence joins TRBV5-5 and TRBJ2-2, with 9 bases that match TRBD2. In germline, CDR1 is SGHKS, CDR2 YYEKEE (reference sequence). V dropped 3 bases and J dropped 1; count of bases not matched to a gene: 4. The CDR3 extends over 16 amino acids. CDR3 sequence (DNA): TGTGCCAGCAGCTGGGCTAGCGGGAAGAACACCGGGGAGCTGTTTTTT. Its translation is CASSWASGKNTGELFF.